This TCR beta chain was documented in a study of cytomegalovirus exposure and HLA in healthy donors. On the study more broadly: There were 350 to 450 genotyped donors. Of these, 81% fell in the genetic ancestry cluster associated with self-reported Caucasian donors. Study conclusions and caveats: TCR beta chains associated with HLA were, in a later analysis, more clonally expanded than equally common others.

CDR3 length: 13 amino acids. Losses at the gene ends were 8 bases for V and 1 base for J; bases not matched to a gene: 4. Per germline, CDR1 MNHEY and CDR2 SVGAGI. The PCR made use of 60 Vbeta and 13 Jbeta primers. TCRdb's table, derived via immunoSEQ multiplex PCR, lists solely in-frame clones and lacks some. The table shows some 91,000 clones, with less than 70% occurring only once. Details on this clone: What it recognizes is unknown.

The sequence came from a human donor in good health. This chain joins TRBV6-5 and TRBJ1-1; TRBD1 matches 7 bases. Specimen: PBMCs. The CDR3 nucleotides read TGTGCCAGCCTGGGACAGCCGAACACTGAAGCTTTCTTT. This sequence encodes CASLGQPNTEAFF.